The source of this T cell receptor beta chain is a study of T cell responses to AZD1222 COVID-19 vaccine. Data came from immunoSEQ multiplex PCR; TCRdb stores just in-frame clones and leaves some out. Found here are 130,000 or so clones, 89% of them singletons; the top ten hold approximately 8.8%. Findings and caveats of the study: Nearly half of unique spike-specific TCRs reportedly avoided B.1.351 and B.1.1.7 mutated regions. Vaccine-associated CD4 TCRs ranged over spike, dominating at 160-218 and 743-854. No day 14 peak samples; only post-peak repertoires were characterized.

In germline, CDR1 is SGHRS, CDR2 YFSETQ. V lost 4 bases, J lost 2 bases, and 5 bases stayed unmatched. The CDR3 is 14 amino acids. Timing groups of about 4 and about 12 weeks for second doses were pooled. Concerning this clone: Its specificity is unknown.

The clonotype originates from an adult who received the AZD1222 COVID-19 vaccine. This rearrangement joins TRBV5-1 to TRBJ1-2, with TRBD1 matching 7 bases. The input for sequencing was peripheral blood, taken 28 days after the second AZD1222 dose. The CDR3 nucleotides are TGCGCCAGCAGCCTGATGGACAGGAACTATGGCTACACCTTC. Translated, it gives CASSLMDRNYGYTF. Drawing the rest from reference TRBV5-1 and TRBJ1-2, the complete variable domain is KAGVTQTPRYLIKTRGQQVTLSCSPISGHRSVSWYQQTPGQGLQFLFEYFSETQRNKGNFPGRFSGRQFSNSRSEMNVSTLELGDSALYLCASSLMDRNYGYTFGSGTRLTVV.